Listed below are T cell receptor beta chains from one sample, sequenced in a study of blood T cells in healthy people across ages. TCRdb passed the 5' RACE reads through MiXCR, listing each CDR3 protein once. The sample carries roughly 720,000 distinct CDR3 sequences, roughly 50% recorded once. The specimen sequenced was blood. The receptors here all came from a man aged 80 or over in good health. CDR3s include the opening cysteine and the closing phenylalanine or tryptophan. A D gene is named only where the DNA matches it firmly. Clone size is shown for a subset of rows, as once, few, many or a class of expanded clone.

d_call: .; clone_size: .; v_call: TRBV15; j_call: TRBJ2-5; cdr3_nt: TGTGCCACCAGCAGAGATGGGAACCAAGAGACCCAGTACTTC; cdr3_aa: CATSRDGNQETQYF
d_call: TRBD2; clone_size: .; v_call: TRBV10-3; j_call: TRBJ2-5; cdr3_nt: TGTGCCATCAGTGACCTTGGACTAGCGGGAGAAGGGCAGTACTTC; cdr3_aa: CAISDLGLAGEGQYF
d_call: .; clone_size: .; v_call: TRBV5-5; j_call: TRBJ2-1; cdr3_nt: TGTGCCAGCAGCAAGGTGGGGGGTCAACTACTCTACAATGAGCAGTTCTTC; cdr3_aa: CASSKVGGQLLYNEQFF
d_call: TRBD1; clone_size: few; v_call: TRBV20-1; j_call: TRBJ2-7; cdr3_nt: TGCAGTGCGCGTCCCGGGACAGGGAACTACGAGCAGTACTTC; cdr3_aa: CSARPGTGNYEQYF
d_call: TRBD2; clone_size: .; v_call: TRBV29-1; j_call: TRBJ2-7; cdr3_nt: TGCAGCGTTGAAGATCGACGGAGCGGGGGGCTCTACGAGCAGTACTTC; cdr3_aa: CSVEDRRSGGLYEQYF
d_call: .; clone_size: .; v_call: TRBV12-3/TRBV12-4; j_call: TRBJ2-7; cdr3_nt: TGTGCCAGCAGTTTAAAGAGGGGGGCCTCCTACGAGCAGTACTTC; cdr3_aa: CASSLKRGASYEQYF
d_call: TRBD2; clone_size: .; v_call: TRBV6-2/TRBV6-3; j_call: TRBJ2-4; cdr3_nt: TGTGCCAGCAGTAAAGCCGGGACTAGCGGGAGCATGGCCAAAAACATTCAGTACTTC; cdr3_aa: CASSKAGTSGSMAKNIQYF
d_call: .; clone_size: .; v_call: TRBV29-1; j_call: TRBJ2-2; cdr3_nt: TGCAGCGTTGTCGGACGCAGTACCGCGAACACCGGGGAGCTGTTTTTT; cdr3_aa: CSVVGRSTANTGELFF
d_call: .; clone_size: .; v_call: TRBV20-1; j_call: TRBJ2-7; cdr3_nt: TGCAGTGCTAGAGAGGATGCAGCGACCTCCTACGAGCAGTACTTC; cdr3_aa: CSAREDAATSYEQYF
d_call: .; clone_size: .; v_call: TRBV7-9; j_call: TRBJ2-7; cdr3_nt: TGTGCCAGCAGCTTAGCGCTAGGGTTTGGTTACGAGCAGTACTTC; cdr3_aa: CASSLALGFGYEQYF
d_call: TRBD1; clone_size: .; v_call: TRBV12-3/TRBV12-4; j_call: TRBJ2-7; cdr3_nt: TGTGCCAGCAGCCGAACAAGGACAGGGGGCCCCTACGAGCAGTACTTC; cdr3_aa: CASSRTRTGGPYEQYF
d_call: TRBD2; clone_size: .; v_call: TRBV6-5; j_call: TRBJ2-5; cdr3_nt: TGTGCCAGCAGTTACTCGCCTAGCGGGAGCTTCCAAGAGACCCAGTACTTC; cdr3_aa: CASSYSPSGSFQETQYF
d_call: .; clone_size: .; v_call: TRBV10-3; j_call: TRBJ2-5; cdr3_nt: TGTGCCATCAGTGATGAAGGCCGGTACCAAGAGACCCGGTACTTC; cdr3_aa: CAISDEGRYQETRYF
d_call: .; clone_size: .; v_call: TRBV28; j_call: TRBJ2-7; cdr3_nt: TGTGCCAGCAGTCCTCAGACAGGCGGCTCCTACGAGCAGTACTTC; cdr3_aa: CASSPQTGGSYEQYF
d_call: .; clone_size: .; v_call: TRBV6-2/TRBV6-3; j_call: TRBJ2-3; cdr3_nt: TGTGCCAGCAGTTCCTTTGGGCAGTTACACAGATACGCGTATTTT; cdr3_aa: CASSSFGQLHRYAYF
d_call: TRBD2; clone_size: once; v_call: TRBV20-1; j_call: TRBJ2-1; cdr3_nt: TGCAGTGCATCAGGGACTAGCGGGAGGGAGTTCTTC; cdr3_aa: CSASGTSGREFF
d_call: .; clone_size: .; v_call: TRBV20-1; j_call: TRBJ2-7; cdr3_nt: TGCAGTGCGAGAAGACAGAACGACCACGAGCAGTACTTC; cdr3_aa: CSARRQNDHEQYF
d_call: .; clone_size: .; v_call: TRBV7-2; j_call: TRBJ2-3; cdr3_nt: TGTGCCAGCAGCTTGGTGAGTGGGGGAAATACGCAGTATTTT; cdr3_aa: CASSLVSGGNTQYF
d_call: TRBD2; clone_size: few; v_call: TRBV3-1; j_call: TRBJ2-1; cdr3_nt: TGTGCCAGCAGCCGAGGACTAGCGGGAGTCGGTGAGCAGTTCTTC; cdr3_aa: CASSRGLAGVGEQFF
d_call: .; clone_size: few; v_call: TRBV6-1; j_call: TRBJ1-2; cdr3_nt: TGTGCCGGGTCTCCGGGACTAGGAGGCTACACCTTC; cdr3_aa: CAGSPGLGGYTF
d_call: TRBD1; clone_size: .; v_call: TRBV29-1; j_call: TRBJ2-3; cdr3_nt: TGCAGCGGCGGACAGGGTCGCGCAGATACGCAGTATTTT; cdr3_aa: CSGGQGRADTQYF
d_call: .; clone_size: .; v_call: TRBV28; j_call: TRBJ2-5; cdr3_nt: TGTGCCAGCAGGGCACAGGGTCCGGAGACCCAGTACTTC; cdr3_aa: CASRAQGPETQYF
d_call: TRBD1; clone_size: few; v_call: TRBV12-3/TRBV12-4; j_call: TRBJ2-7; cdr3_nt: TGTGCCAGCAGCTTGCTTGGACAGGGTGGATACGAGCAGTACTTC; cdr3_aa: CASSLLGQGGYEQYF
d_call: TRBD2; clone_size: .; v_call: TRBV6-6; j_call: TRBJ2-7; cdr3_nt: TGTGCCAGCGCGGGACTAGCGGGAACCGACGAGCAGTACTTC; cdr3_aa: CASAGLAGTDEQYF
d_call: .; clone_size: .; v_call: TRBV11-3; j_call: TRBJ2-3; cdr3_nt: TGTGCCAGCAGCTCCATCTTAGGGACGCAGTATTTT; cdr3_aa: CASSSILGTQYF
d_call: .; clone_size: .; v_call: TRBV5-1; j_call: TRBJ2-7; cdr3_nt: TGCGCCAGCAGCTTGGGTTTACCTAGCTCCTACAATGAGCAGTACTTC; cdr3_aa: CASSLGLPSSYNEQYF
d_call: .; clone_size: .; v_call: TRBV10-3; j_call: TRBJ1-1; cdr3_nt: TGTGCCATCAAGGGGAGGAACACTGAAGCTTTCTTT; cdr3_aa: CAIKGRNTEAFF
d_call: .; clone_size: few; v_call: TRBV15; j_call: TRBJ1-1; cdr3_nt: TGTGCCACCAGCCCCGATCCCCGGGGAACTGAAGCTTTCTTT; cdr3_aa: CATSPDPRGTEAFF
d_call: .; clone_size: .; v_call: TRBV27; j_call: TRBJ1-2; cdr3_nt: TGTGCCAGCAGGGCCTTGGGGGAAAACTATGGCTACACCTTC; cdr3_aa: CASRALGENYGYTF
d_call: .; clone_size: .; v_call: TRBV10-3; j_call: TRBJ2-7; cdr3_nt: TGTGCCATCAGTGAGTCGAGCCGCTCCTACAATGAGCAGTACTTC; cdr3_aa: CAISESSRSYNEQYF
d_call: .; clone_size: .; v_call: TRBV5-1; j_call: TRBJ1-1; cdr3_nt: TGCGCCAGCAGCTTCGCCAGGGACTTGAACACTGAAGCTTTCTTT; cdr3_aa: CASSFARDLNTEAFF
d_call: .; clone_size: .; v_call: TRBV7-2; j_call: TRBJ2-3; cdr3_nt: TGTGCCAGCAGCCGCCGCCACTTAGCGACCGGCACAGATACGCAGTATTTT; cdr3_aa: CASSRRHLATGTDTQYF
d_call: .; clone_size: .; v_call: TRBV3-1; j_call: TRBJ2-1; cdr3_nt: TGTGCCAGCCAAGCGAACTCCTACAATGAGCAGTTCTTC; cdr3_aa: CASQANSYNEQFF
d_call: TRBD2; clone_size: .; v_call: TRBV5-1; j_call: TRBJ2-3; cdr3_nt: TGCGCCAGCAGCTTGGGTCACCGACGGGAGGGCCGGAAGGATACGCAGTATTTT; cdr3_aa: CASSLGHRREGRKDTQYF
d_call: TRBD1; clone_size: .; v_call: TRBV7-2; j_call: TRBJ1-4; cdr3_nt: TGTGCCAGCAGCCGGAACAGGGGGCAAGGTGAAAAACTGTTTTTT; cdr3_aa: CASSRNRGQGEKLFF
d_call: TRBD2; clone_size: few; v_call: TRBV10-3; j_call: TRBJ2-7; cdr3_nt: TGTGCCATCAGTGGACTAGCGGGCTCCTACGAGCAGTACTTC; cdr3_aa: CAISGLAGSYEQYF
d_call: .; clone_size: .; v_call: TRBV12-3/TRBV12-4; j_call: TRBJ2-7; cdr3_nt: TGTGCCAGCAGCCCACCGGGACACTGGAGGAACTCCTACGAGCAGTACTTC; cdr3_aa: CASSPPGHWRNSYEQYF
d_call: .; clone_size: .; v_call: TRBV12-3/TRBV12-4; j_call: TRBJ2-7; cdr3_nt: TGTGCCAGCAGCTCAAGAACAGGACGCGAGCAGTACTTC; cdr3_aa: CASSSRTGREQYF
d_call: TRBD1; clone_size: few; v_call: TRBV18; j_call: TRBJ2-1; cdr3_nt: TGTGCCAGCTCACCACCCGGACAGGGGTCCTACAATGAGCAGTTCTTC; cdr3_aa: CASSPPGQGSYNEQFF
d_call: .; clone_size: .; v_call: TRBV29-1; j_call: TRBJ1-5; cdr3_nt: TGCAGCGTTGGGACCGGTTTTGGGGATCAGCCCCAGCATTTT; cdr3_aa: CSVGTGFGDQPQHF
d_call: .; clone_size: .; v_call: TRBV15; j_call: TRBJ2-7; cdr3_nt: TGTGCCACCAGCGGTCACGGGCAGCTCGACGAGCAGTACTTC; cdr3_aa: CATSGHGQLDEQYF
d_call: .; clone_size: .; v_call: TRBV6-1; j_call: TRBJ2-7; cdr3_nt: TGTGCCAGCAGAGAACGAGGGGACAACGAGCAGTACTTC; cdr3_aa: CASRERGDNEQYF
d_call: .; clone_size: .; v_call: TRBV24-1; j_call: TRBJ2-1; cdr3_nt: TGTGCCACCAGTGATTTGCGTCTAGGGGGCAATGAGCAGTTCTTC; cdr3_aa: CATSDLRLGGNEQFF
d_call: .; clone_size: many; v_call: TRBV6-2/TRBV6-3; j_call: TRBJ2-1; cdr3_nt: TGTGCCAGCAGTTACGGGGTGACAGCCCGCCCCAATGAGCAGTTCTTC; cdr3_aa: CASSYGVTARPNEQFF
d_call: .; clone_size: few; v_call: TRBV12-3/TRBV12-4; j_call: TRBJ2-1; cdr3_nt: TGTGCCAGCAGTCCCCGTGGGCTCTCCTACAATGAGCAGTTCTTC; cdr3_aa: CASSPRGLSYNEQFF